This T cell receptor (beta chain) was sequenced in a study of T-cell memory formation after mild COVID-19. In the study overall: The TCR clusters were mostly specific to one donor.

Overall study results and limits: Memory cells collected pre-infection included some clones that later responded, suggesting cross-reactive memory joined. Shrinking CD4+ clones were chiefly CM and EM; CD8+ ones were chiefly EMRA. Day 15 to 85 contracting clones showed balanced CD4/CD8; day 15 to 37 expanders favored CD4+.

Germline V gives CDR1 SGHNT, CDR2 YENEEA. V was pared by 4 bases and J by 5 bases, with 8 bases of the junction left unmatched. The CDR3 totals 16 residues. MiXCR, applied by TCRdb to the 5' RACE reads, yields one record per CDR3 protein. The table shows about 180,000 distinct CDR3 sequences, with roughly 17% occurring only once. This clonotype was recorded a few times. Its target is unknown. Sequenced material: PBMCs or a T cell subset sorted from them (not recorded which). The chain joins TRBV11-3 to TRBJ2-5, with 12 bases matching TRBD2. This receptor was obtained from an adult woman who had mild COVID-19 (a few samples of this study predate the infection). Cell type and time point are not known. DNA of the CDR3: TGTGCCAGCAGCTCGCTAGCGGGAGGGCCTTCCGAGACCCAGTACTTC. Residues: CASSSLAGGPSETQYF.